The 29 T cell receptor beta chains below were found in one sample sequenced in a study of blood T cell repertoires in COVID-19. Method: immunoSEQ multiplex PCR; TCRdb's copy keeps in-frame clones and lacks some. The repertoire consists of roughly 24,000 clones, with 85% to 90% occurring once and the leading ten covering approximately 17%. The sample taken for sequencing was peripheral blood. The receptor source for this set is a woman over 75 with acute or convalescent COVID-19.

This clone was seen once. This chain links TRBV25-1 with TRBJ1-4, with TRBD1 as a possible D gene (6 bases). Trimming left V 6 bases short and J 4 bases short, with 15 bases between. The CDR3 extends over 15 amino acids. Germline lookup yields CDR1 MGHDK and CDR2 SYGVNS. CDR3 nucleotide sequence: TGTGCCAGCAGCCGGACAGCCGATTATAATGAAAAACTGTTTTTT. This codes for CASSRTADYNEKLFF.

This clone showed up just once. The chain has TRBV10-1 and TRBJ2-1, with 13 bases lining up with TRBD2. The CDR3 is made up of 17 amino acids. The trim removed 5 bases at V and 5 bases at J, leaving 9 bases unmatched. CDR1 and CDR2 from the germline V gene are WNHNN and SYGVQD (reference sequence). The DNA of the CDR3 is TGCGCCAGCAGTAGGACTAGCGGGGGCCCGACGGACAATGAGCAGTTCTTC. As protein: CASSRTSGGPTDNEQFF.

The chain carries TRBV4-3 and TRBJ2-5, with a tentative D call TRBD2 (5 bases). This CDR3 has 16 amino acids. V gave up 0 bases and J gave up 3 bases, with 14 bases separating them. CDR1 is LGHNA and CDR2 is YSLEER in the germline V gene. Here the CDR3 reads CASSQDPEGLEETQYF. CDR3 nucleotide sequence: TGCGCCAGCAGCCAAGATCCAGAGGGTCTAGAAGAGACCCAGTACTTC.

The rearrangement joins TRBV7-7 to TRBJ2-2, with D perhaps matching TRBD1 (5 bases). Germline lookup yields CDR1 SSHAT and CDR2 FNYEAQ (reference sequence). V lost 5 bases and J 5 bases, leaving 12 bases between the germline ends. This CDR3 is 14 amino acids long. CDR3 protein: CASSPGWVTGELFF. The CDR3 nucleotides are TGTGCCAGCAGCCCAGGGTGGGTGACCGGGGAGCTGTTTTTT.

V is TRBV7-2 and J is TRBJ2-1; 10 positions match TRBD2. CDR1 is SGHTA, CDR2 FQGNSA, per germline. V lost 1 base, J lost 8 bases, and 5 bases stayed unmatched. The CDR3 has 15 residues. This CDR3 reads CASSLGSGRLDEQFF. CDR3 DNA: TGTGCCAGCAGCTTAGGTAGCGGGAGGTTGGATGAGCAGTTCTTC.

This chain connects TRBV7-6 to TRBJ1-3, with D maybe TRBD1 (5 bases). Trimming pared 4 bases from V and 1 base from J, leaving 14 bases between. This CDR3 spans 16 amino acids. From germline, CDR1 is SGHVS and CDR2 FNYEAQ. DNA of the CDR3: TGTGCCAGCAGCTCGGGACTCCCAGGGTCTGGAAACACCATATATTTT. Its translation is CASSSGLPGSGNTIYF.

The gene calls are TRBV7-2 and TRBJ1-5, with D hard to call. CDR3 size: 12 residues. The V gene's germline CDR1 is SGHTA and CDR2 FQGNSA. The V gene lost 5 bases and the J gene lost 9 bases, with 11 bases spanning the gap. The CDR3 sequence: CASSPFRGPQHF. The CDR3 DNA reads TGTGCCAGCAGCCCATTTCGGGGGCCCCAGCATTTT.

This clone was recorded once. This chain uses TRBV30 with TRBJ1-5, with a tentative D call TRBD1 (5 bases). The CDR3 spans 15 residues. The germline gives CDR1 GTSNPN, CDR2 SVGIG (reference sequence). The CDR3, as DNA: TGTGCATGGCCCCACGAGGCGACAGACAATCAGCCCCAGCATTTT. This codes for CAWPHEATDNQPQHF.

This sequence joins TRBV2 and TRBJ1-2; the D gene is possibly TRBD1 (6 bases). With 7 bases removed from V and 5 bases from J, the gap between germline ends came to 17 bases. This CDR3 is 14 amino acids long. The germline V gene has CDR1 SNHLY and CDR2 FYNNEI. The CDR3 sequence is CASKPEDRVYGYTF. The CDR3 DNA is TGTGCCAGCAAGCCGGAGGACAGAGTTTATGGCTACACCTTC.

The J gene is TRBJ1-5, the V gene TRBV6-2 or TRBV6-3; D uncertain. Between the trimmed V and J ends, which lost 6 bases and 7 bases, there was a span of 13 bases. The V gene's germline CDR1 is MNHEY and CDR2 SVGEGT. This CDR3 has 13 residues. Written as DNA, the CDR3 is TGTGCCAGCAGCCGAGAAACGATCCAGCCCCAGCATTTT. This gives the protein CASSRETIQPQHF.

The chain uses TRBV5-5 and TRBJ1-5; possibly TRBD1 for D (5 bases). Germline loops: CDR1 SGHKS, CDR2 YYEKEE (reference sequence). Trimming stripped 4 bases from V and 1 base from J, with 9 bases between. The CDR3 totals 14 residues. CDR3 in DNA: TGTGCCAGCAGCCAAACAGGAAGCAATCAGCCCCAGCATTTT. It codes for CASSQTGSNQPQHF.

This chain's CDR3 is CASSQDPAGLVQFF. In nucleotides, the CDR3 is TGCGCCAGCAGCCAAGATCCGGCGGGGCTGGTGCAGTTCTTC. The chain joins TRBV4-3 to TRBJ2-1, with D maybe TRBD2 (6 bases). Germline V lookup: CDR1 LGHNA, CDR2 YSLEER. This CDR3 is built from 14 residues. The V and J ends lost 0 bases and 12 bases respectively, with 15 bases between them.

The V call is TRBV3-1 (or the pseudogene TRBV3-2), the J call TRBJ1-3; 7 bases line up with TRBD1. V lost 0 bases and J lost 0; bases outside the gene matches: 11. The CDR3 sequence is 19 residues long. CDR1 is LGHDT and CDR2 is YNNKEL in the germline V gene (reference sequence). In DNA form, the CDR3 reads TGTGCCAGCAGCCAAGATGGATCCGGGACAGAACTCTCTGGAAACACCATATATTTT. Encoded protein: CASSQDGSGTELSGNTIYF.

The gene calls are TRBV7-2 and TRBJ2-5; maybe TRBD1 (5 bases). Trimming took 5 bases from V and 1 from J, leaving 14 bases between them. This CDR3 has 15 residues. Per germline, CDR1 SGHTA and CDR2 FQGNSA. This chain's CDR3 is CASSPDGHIQETQYF. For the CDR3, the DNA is TGTGCCAGCAGCCCCGACGGACACATCCAAGAGACCCAGTACTTC.

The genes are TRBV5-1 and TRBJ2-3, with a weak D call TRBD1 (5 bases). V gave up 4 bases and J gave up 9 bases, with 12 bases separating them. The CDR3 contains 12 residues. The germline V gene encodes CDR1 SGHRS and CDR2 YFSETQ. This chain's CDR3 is CASSQDSDTQYF. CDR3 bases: TGCGCCAGCAGCCAAGACAGCGACACGCAGTATTTT.

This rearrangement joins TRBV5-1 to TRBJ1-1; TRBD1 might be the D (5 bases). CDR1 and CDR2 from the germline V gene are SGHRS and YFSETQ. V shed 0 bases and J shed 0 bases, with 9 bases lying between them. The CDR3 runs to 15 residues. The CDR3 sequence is CASSLGTQMNTEAFF. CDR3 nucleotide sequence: TGCGCCAGCAGCTTGGGGACACAGATGAACACTGAAGCTTTCTTT.

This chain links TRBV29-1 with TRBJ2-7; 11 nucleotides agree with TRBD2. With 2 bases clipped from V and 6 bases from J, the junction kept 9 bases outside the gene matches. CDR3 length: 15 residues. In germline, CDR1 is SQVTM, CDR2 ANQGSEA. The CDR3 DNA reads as TGCAGCGTTGAAACAGGACTAGCGGGCCACAGCGAGCAGTACTTC. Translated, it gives CSVETGLAGHSEQYF.

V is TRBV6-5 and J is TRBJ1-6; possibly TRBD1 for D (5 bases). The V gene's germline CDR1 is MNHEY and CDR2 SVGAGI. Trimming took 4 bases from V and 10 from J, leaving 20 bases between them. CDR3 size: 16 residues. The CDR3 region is CASSLGLTGGGSPLHF. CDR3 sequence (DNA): TGTGCCAGCAGTTTGGGGTTGACGGGGGGAGGCTCACCCCTCCACTTT.

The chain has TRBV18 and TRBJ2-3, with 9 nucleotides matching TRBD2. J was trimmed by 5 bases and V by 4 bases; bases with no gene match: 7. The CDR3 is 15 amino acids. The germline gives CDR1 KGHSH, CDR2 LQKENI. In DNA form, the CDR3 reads TGTGCCAGCTCACGAATTAGCGGGGGCGAAGATACGCAGTATTTT. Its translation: CASSRISGGEDTQYF.

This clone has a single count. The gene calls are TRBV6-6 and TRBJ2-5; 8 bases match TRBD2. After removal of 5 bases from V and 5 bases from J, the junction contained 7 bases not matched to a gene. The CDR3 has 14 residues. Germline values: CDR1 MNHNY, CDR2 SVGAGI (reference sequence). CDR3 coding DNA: TGTGCCAGCAGTACGGGGACTAGTACGGAGACCCAGTACTTC. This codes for CASSTGTSTETQYF.

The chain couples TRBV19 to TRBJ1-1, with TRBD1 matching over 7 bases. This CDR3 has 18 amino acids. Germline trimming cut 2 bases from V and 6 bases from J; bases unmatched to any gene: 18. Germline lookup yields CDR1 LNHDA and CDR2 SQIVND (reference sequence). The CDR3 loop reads CASSIIVSSGQAGPEAFF. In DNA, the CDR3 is TGTGCCAGTAGTATAATCGTGTCCTCTGGACAGGCCGGACCTGAAGCTTTCTTT.

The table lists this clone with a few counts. This chain's CDR3 is CSASPGQGSEQYF. DNA for the CDR3: TGCAGTGCTAGTCCTGGACAGGGAAGCGAGCAGTACTTC. This chain joins TRBV20-1 and TRBJ2-7, with 8 bases matching TRBD1. The length of the CDR3 is 13 residues. Germline V gives CDR1 DFQATT, CDR2 SNEGSKA (reference sequence). V was clipped by 3 bases and J by 6 bases; unmatched bases: 7.

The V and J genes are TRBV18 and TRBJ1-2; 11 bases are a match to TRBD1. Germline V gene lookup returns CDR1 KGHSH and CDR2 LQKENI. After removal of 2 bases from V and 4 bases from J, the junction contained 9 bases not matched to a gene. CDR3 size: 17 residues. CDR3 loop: CASSPRGQGAPVYGYTF. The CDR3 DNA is TGTGCCAGCTCACCAAGAGGACAGGGGGCGCCGGTCTATGGCTACACCTTC.

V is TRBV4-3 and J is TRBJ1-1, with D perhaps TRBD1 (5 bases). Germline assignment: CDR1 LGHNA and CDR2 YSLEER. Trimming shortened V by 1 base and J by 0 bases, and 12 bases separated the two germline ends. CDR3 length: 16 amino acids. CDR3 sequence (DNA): TGCGCCAGCAGCCAAGGACCGGGACTGATGAACACTGAAGCTTTCTTT. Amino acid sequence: CASSQGPGLMNTEAFF.

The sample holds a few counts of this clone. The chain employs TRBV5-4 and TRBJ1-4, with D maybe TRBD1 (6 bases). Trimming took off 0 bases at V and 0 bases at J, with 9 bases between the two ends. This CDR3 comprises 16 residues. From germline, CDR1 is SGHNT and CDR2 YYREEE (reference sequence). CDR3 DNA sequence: TGTGCCAGCAGCTTGGCGACAGGAGCAACTAATGAAAAACTGTTTTTT. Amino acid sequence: CASSLATGATNEKLFF.

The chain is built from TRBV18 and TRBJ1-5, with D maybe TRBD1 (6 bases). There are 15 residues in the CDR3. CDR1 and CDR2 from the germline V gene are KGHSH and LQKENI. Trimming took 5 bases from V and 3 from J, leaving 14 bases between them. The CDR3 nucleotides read TGTGCCAGCTCATTATACAGGGCAGACAATCAGCCCCAGCATTTT. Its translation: CASSLYRADNQPQHF.

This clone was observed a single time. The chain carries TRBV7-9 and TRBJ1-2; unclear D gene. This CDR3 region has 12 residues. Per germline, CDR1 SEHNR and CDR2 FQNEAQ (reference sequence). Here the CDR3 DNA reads TGTGTCAGTTCCCCTCGGGTCTATGGCTACACCTTC. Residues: CVSSPRVYGYTF.

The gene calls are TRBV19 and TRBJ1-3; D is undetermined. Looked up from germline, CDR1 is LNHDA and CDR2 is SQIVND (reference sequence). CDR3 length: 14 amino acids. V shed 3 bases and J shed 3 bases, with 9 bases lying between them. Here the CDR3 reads CASSMLASGNTIYF. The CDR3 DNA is TGTGCCAGTAGTATGCTGGCTAGTGGAAACACCATATATTTT. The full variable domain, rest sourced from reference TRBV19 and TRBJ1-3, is DGGITQSPKYLFRKEGQNVTLSCEQNLNHDAMYWYRQDPGQGLRLIYYSQIVNDFQKGDIAEGYSVSREKKESFPLTVTSAQKNPTAFYLCASSMLASGNTIYFGEGSWLTVV.

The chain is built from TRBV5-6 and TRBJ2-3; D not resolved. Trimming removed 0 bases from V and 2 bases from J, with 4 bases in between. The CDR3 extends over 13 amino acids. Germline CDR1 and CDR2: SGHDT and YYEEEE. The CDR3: CASSLDTTDTQYF. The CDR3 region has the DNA TGTGCCAGCAGCTTGGACACCACAGATACGCAGTATTTT.